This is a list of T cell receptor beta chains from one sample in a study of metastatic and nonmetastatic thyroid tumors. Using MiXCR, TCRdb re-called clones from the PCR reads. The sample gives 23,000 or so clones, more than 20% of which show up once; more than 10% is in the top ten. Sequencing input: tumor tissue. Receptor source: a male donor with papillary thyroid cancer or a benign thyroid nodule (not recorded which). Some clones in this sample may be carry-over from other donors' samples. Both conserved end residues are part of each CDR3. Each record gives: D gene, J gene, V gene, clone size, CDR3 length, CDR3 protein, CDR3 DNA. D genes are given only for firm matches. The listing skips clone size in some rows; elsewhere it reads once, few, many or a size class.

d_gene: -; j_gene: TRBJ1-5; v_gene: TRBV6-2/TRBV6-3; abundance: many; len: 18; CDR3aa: CASSLPHTGQGRGQPQHF; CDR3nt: TGTGCCAGCAGTCTCCCCCATACCGGTCAGGGGCGAGGTCAGCCCCAGCATTTT
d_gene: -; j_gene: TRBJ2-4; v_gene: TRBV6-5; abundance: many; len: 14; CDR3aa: CASSYSGRRSIQYF; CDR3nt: TGTGCCAGCAGTTACTCGGGTCGCCGTAGCATTCAGTACTTC
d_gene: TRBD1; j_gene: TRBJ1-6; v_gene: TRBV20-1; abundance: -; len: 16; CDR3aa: CSARAGGLAYNSPLHF; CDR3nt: TGCAGTGCTAGGGCAGGGGGTCTCGCCTATAATTCACCCCTCCACTTT
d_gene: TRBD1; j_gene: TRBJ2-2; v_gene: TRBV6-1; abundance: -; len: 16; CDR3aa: CAIMNSYYRGTGELFF; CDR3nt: TGTGCCATCATGAATTCTTACTACAGGGGCACCGGGGAGCTGTTTTTT
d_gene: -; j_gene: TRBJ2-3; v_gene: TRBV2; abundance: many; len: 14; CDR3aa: CASSVYLSTDTQYF; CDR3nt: TGTGCCAGCAGTGTGTACCTGAGCACAGATACGCAGTATTTT
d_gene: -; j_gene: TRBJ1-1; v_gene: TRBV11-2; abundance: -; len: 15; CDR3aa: CASSLDSGADTEALF; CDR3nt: TGTGCCAGCAGCTTAGATTCAGGGGCGGACACTGAAGCTCTCTTT
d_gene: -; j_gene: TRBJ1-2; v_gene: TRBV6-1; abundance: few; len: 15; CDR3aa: CANIHQDGGNYGYTF; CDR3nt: TGTGCCAACATCCATCAGGATGGAGGGAACTATGGCTACACCTTC
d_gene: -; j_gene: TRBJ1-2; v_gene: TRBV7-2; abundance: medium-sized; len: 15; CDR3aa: CASSLVGGGNYGYTF; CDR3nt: TGTGCCAGCAGCTTAGTGGGGGGAGGGAACTATGGCTACACCTTC
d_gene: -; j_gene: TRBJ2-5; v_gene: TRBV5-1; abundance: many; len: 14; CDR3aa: CASSFQGIQETQYF; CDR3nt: TGCGCCAGCAGCTTTCAGGGGATCCAAGAGACCCAGTACTTC
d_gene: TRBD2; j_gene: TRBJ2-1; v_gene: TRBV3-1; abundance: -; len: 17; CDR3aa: CASSPGLAGGAYNEQFF; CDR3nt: TGTGCCAGCAGCCCCGGACTAGCGGGAGGAGCCTACAATGAGCAGTTCTTC
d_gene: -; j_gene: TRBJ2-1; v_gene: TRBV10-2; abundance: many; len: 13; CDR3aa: CASSTLAVNEQFF; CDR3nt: TGCGCCAGCAGTACACTCGCTGTCAATGAGCAGTTCTTC
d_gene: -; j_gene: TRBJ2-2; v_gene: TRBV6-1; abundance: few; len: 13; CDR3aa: CATTGRNTGELFF; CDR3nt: TGTGCCACCACTGGACGGAACACCGGGGAGCTGTTTTTT
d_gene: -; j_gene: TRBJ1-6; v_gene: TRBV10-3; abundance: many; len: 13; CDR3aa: CAISEQEGSPLHF; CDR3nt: TGTGCCATCAGTGAGCAGGAAGGTTCACCCCTCCACTTT
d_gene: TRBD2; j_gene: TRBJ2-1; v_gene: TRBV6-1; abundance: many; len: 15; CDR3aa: CASSSLAGDYNEQFF; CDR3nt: TGTGCCAGCAGTTCATTAGCGGGCGACTACAATGAGCAGTTCTTC
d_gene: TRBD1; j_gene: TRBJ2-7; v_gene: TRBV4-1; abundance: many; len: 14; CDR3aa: CASSHPGQSYEQYF; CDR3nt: TGCGCCAGCAGCCACCCGGGACAGTCCTACGAGCAGTACTTC
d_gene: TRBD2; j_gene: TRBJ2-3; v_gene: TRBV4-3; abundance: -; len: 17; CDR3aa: CASSQNSGLEGPDAQYF; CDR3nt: TGCGCCAGCAGCCAAAATTCGGGACTAGAGGGACCAGATGCGCAGTATTTT
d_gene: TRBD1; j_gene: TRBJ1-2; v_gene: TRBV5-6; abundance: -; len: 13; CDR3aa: CASSTGTGYGYTF; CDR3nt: TGTGCCAGCAGCACCGGGACAGGGTATGGCTACACCTTC
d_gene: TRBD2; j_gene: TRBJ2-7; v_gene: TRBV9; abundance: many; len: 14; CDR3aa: CASSLKRERYEQYF; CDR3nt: TGTGCCAGCAGCCTCAAGCGGGAGAGGTACGAGCAGTACTTC
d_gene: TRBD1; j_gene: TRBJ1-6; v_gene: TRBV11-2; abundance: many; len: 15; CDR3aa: CASSARTGYNSPLHF; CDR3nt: TGTGCCAGCAGCGCCCGGACAGGGTATAATTCACCCCTCCACTTT
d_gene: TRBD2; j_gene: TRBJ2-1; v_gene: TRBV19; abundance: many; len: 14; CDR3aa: CASSSAGVGNEQFF; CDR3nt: TGTGCCAGTAGTAGCGCGGGAGTGGGCAATGAGCAGTTCTTC
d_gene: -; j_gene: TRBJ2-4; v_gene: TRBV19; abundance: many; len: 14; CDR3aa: CASSIAYRENIQYF; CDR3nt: TGTGCCAGTAGTATAGCTTACAGGGAAAACATTCAGTACTTC
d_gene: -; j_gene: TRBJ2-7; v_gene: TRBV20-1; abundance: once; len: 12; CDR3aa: CSAGTSVYELYF; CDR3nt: TGCAGTGCCGGGACCTCCGTGTACGAGCTGTACTTC
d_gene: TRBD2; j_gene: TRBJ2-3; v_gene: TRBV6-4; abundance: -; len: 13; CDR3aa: CASSETSTDKQNF; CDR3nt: TGTGCCAGCAGTGAGACTAGCACAGATAAGCAGAATTTT
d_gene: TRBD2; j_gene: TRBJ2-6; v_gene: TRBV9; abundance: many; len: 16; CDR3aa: CASRGGIHGGANVLTF; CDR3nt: TGTGCCAGCAGGGGGGGGATTCACGGTGGGGCCAACGTCCTGACTTTC
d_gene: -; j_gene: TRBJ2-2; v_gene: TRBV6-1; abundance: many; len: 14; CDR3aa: CASSELGATGELFF; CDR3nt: TGTGCCAGCAGTGAACTGGGGGCAACCGGGGAGCTGTTTTTT
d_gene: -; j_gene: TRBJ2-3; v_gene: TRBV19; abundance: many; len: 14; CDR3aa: CASSRRQGTDTQYF; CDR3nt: TGTGCCAGTAGCCGGAGACAGGGCACAGATACGCAGTATTTT
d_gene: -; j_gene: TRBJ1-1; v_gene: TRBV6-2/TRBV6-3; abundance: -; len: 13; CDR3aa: CASIYAGHAEAFF; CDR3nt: TGTGCCAGCATTTACGCGGGGCATGCTGAAGCTTTCTTT
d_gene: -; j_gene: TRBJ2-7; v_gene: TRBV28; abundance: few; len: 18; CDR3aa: CASSSQVMGGGSSYEQYF; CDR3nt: TGTGCCAGCAGTTCCCAGGTGATGGGTGGGGGGAGTTCCTACGAGCAGTACTTC
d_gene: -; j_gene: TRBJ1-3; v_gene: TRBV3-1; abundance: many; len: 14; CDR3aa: CASSSGTGGNTIYF; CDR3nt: TGTGCCAGCAGCTCGGGGACGGGAGGAAACACCATATATTTT
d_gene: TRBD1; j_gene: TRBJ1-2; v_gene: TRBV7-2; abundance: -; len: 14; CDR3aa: CASSPQGGPYGYTF; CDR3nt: TGTGCCAGCAGCCCACAGGGGGGTCCATATGGCTACACCTTC
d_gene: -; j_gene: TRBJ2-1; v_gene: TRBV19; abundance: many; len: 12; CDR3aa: CATSRPDDEQFF; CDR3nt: TGTGCCACCTCTCGACCCGATGATGAGCAGTTCTTC
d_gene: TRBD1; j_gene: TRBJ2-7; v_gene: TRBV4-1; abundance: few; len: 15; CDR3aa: CASSLGSDRPYEQYF; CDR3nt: TGCGCCAGCAGCCTGGGGTCGGACAGGCCCTACGAGCAGTACTTC
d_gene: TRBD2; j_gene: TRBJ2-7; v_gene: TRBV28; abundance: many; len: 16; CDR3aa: CASSYSPLAGGYEQYF; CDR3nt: TGTGCCAGCAGTTATAGCCCGTTAGCGGGCGGCTACGAGCAGTACTTC
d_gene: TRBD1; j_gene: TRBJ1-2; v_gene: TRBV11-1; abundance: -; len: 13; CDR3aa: CASSLRGHYGYTF; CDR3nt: TGTGCCAGCAGCTTAAGGGGGCATTATGGCTACACCTTC
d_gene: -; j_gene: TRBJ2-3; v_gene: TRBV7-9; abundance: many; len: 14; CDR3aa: CASSLAPGRDTQYF; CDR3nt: TGTGCCAGCAGCTTAGCGCCAGGGCGGGATACGCAGTATTTT
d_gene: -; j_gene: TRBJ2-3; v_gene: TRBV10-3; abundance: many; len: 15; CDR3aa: CAISESGSFLDTQYF; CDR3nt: TGTGCCATCAGTGAGTCGGGCAGCTTCTTAGATACGCAGTATTTT
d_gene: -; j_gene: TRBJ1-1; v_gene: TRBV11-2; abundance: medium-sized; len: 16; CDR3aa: CASSLSSWGVSTEAFF; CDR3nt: TGTGCCAGCAGCTTATCTTCTTGGGGGGTTAGTACTGAAGCTTTCTTT
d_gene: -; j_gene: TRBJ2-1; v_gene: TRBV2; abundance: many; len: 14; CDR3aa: CAGGTGRAYNEQFF; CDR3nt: TGTGCCGGGGGAACAGGGAGGGCCTACAATGAGCAGTTCTTC